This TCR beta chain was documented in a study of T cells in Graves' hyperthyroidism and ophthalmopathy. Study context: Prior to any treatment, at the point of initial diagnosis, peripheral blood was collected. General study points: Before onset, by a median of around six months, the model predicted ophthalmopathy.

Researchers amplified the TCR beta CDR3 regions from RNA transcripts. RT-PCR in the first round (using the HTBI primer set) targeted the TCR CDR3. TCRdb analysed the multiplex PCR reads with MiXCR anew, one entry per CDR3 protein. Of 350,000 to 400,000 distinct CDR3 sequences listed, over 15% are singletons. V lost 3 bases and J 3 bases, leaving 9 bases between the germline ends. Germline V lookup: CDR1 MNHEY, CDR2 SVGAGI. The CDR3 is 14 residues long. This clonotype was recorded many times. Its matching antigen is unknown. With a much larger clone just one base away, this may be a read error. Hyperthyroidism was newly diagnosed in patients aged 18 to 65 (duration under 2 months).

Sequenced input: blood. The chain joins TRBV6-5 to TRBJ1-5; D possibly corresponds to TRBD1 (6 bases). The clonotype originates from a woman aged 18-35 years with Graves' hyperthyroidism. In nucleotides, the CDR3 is TGTGCCAGCAGTTATACAGGGAACAATCAGCCCCAGCATTTT. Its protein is CASSYTGNNQPQHF.